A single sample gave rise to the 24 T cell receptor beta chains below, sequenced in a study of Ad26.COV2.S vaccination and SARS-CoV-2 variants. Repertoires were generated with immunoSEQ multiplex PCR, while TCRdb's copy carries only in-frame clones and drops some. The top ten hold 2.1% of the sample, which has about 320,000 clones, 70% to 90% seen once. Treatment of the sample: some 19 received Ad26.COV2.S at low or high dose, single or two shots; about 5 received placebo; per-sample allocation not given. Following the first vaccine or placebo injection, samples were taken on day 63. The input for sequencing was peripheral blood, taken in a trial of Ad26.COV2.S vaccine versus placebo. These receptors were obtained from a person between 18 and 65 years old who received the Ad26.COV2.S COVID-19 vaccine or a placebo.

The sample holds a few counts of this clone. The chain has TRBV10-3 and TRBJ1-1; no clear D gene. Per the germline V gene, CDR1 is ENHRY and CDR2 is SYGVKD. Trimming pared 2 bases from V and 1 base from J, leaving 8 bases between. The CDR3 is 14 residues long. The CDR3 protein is CAISEKGGNTEAFF. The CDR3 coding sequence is TGTGCCATCAGTGAGAAGGGAGGGAACACTGAAGCTTTCTTT.

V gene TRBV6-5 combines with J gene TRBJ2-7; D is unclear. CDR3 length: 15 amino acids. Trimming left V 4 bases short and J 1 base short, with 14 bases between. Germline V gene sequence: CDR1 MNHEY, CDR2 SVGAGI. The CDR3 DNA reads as TGTGCCAGCAGTTTATCAGCCTCTAATTCCTACGAGCAGTACTTC. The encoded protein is CASSLSASNSYEQYF.

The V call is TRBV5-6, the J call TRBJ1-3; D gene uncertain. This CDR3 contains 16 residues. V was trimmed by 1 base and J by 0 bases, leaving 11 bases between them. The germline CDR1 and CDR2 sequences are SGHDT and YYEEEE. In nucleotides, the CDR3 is TGTGCCAGCAGCTTGACTGGGTGGCCCTCTGGAAACACCATATATTTT. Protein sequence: CASSLTGWPSGNTIYF.

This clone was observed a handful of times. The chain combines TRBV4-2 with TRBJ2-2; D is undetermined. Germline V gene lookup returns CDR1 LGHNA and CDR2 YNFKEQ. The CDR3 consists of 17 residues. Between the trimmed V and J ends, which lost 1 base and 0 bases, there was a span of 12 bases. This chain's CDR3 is CASSQGRSGSNTGELFF. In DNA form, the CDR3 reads TGTGCCAGCAGCCAAGGAAGGTCAGGATCGAACACCGGGGAGCTGTTTTTT.

The CDR3 DNA sequence: TGTGCCAGCAGCGTTAATAATTCACCCCTCCACTTT. Its protein product is CASSVNNSPLHF. The chain carries TRBV6-5 and TRBJ1-6, with unresolved D. With 6 bases removed from V and 5 bases from J, the gap between germline ends came to 5 bases. Germline CDR1 MNHEY, CDR2 SVGAGI. The CDR3 has 12 residues.

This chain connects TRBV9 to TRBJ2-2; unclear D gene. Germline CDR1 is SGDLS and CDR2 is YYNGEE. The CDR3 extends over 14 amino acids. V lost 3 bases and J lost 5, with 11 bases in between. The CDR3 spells CASSGVYWTGELFF. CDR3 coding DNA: TGTGCCAGCAGCGGGGTTTACTGGACCGGGGAGCTGTTTTTT. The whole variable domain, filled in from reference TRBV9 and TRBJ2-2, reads DSGVTQTPKHLITATGQRVTLRCSPRSGDLSVYWYQQSLDQGLQFLIQYYNGEERAKGNILERFSAQQFPDLHSELNLSSLELGDSALYFCASSGVYWTGELFFGEGSRLTVL.

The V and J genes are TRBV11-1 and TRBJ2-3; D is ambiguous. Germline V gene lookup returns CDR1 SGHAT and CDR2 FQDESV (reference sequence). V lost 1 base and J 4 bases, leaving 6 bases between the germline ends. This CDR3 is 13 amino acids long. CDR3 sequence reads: CASSLDGADTQYF. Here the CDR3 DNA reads TGTGCCAGCAGCTTAGATGGGGCAGATACGCAGTATTTT.

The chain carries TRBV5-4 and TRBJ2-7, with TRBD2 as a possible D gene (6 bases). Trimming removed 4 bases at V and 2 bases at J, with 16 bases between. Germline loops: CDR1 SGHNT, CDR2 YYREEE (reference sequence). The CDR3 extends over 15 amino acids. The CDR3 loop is CASSPGGAGAYEQYF. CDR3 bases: TGTGCCAGCAGCCCCGGAGGGGCCGGGGCCTACGAGCAGTACTTC.

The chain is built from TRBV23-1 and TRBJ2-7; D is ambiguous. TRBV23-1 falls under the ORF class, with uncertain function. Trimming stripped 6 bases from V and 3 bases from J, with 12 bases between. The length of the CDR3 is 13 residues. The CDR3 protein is CASRNQYFYEQYF. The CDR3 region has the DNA TGCGCCAGCAGGAATCAATACTTCTACGAGCAGTACTTC.

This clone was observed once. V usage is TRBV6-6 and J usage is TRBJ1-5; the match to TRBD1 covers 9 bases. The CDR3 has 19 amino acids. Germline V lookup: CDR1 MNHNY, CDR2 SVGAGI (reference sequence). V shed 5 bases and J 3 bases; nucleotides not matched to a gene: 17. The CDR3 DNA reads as TGTGCCAGCAGTCCTCGATTCGGGACAGGGTTAAGTGCCAATCAGCCCCAGCATTTT. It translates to CASSPRFGTGLSANQPQHF.

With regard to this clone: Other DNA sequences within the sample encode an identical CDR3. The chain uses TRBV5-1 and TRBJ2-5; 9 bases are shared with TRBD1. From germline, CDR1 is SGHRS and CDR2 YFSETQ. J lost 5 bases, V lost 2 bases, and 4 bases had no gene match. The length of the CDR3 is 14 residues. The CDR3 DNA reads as TGCGCCAGCAGCTTACAGGGGGCGCGGGAGACCCAGTACTTC. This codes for CASSLQGARETQYF. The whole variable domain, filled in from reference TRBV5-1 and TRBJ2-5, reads KAGVTQTPRYLIKTRGQQVTLSCSPISGHRSVSWYQQTPGQGLQFLFEYFSETQRNKGNFPGRFSGRQFSNSRSEMNVSTLELGDSALYLCASSLQGARETQYFGPGTRLLVL.

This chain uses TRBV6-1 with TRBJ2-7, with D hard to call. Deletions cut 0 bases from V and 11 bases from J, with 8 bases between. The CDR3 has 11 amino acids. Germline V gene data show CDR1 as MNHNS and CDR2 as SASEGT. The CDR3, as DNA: TGTGCCAGCAGTGAAGCCCCTTTAGAGTACTTC. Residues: CASSEAPLEYF.

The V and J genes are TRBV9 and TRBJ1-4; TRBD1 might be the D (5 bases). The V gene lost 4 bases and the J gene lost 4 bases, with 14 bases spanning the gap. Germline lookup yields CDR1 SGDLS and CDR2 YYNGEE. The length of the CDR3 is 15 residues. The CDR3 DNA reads TGTGCCAGCAGCCCTCAGGGCGGGCGTAATGAAAAACTGTTTTTT. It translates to CASSPQGGRNEKLFF.

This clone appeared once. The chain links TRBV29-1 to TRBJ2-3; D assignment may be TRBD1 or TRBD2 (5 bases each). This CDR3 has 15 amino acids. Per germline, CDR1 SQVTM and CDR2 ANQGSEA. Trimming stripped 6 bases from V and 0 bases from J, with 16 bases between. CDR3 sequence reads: CSVWGTPSSTDTQYF. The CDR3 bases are TGCAGCGTGTGGGGGACCCCCTCAAGCACAGATACGCAGTATTTT.

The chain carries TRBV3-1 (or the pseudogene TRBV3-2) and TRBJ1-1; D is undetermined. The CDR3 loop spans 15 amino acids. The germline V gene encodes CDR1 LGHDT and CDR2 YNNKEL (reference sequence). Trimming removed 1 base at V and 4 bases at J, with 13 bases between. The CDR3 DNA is TGTGCCAGCAGCCAAGGGGTTATAATGAGCACTGAAGCTTTCTTT. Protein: CASSQGVIMSTEAFF.

Here the CDR3 DNA reads TGTGCCAGTAGTTCAGGTGGGAATATGAACACTGAAGCTTTCTTT. It codes for CASSSGGNMNTEAFF. The rearrangement joins TRBV19 to TRBJ1-1; unclear D gene. V lost 5 bases and J lost 0, with 13 bases in between. Germline V gene lookup returns CDR1 LNHDA and CDR2 SQIVND (reference sequence). The CDR3 spans 15 residues.

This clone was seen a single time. The CDR3 loop reads CASSIGGYTGELFF. CDR3 bases: TGTGCCAGTAGTATTGGGGGGTACACCGGGGAGCTGTTTTTT. The V and J genes are TRBV19 and TRBJ2-2, with D possibly being TRBD2 (6 bases). The length of the CDR3 is 14 residues. V was trimmed by 3 bases and J by 3 bases, leaving 8 bases between them. The germline V gene has CDR1 LNHDA and CDR2 SQIVND (reference sequence).

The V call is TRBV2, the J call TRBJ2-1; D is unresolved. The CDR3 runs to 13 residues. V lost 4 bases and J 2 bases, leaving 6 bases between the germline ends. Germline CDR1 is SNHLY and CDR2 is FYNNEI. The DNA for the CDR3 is TGTGCCAGCAGTGCCGCACCCTACAATGAGCAGTTCTTC. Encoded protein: CASSAAPYNEQFF.

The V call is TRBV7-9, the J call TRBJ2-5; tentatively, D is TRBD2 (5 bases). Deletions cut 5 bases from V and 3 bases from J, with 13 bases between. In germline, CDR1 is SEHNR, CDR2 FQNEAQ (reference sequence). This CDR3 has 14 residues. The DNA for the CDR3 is TGTGCCAGCAGCGGAAGGACTGCTAAAGAGACCCAGTACTTC. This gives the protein CASSGRTAKETQYF.

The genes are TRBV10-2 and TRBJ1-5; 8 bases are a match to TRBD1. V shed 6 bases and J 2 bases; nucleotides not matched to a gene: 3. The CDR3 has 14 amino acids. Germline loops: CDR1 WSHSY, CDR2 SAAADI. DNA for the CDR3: TGCGCCAGCAGAGACAGGGGCGGCAATCAGCCCCAGCATTTT. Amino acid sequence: CASRDRGGNQPQHF.

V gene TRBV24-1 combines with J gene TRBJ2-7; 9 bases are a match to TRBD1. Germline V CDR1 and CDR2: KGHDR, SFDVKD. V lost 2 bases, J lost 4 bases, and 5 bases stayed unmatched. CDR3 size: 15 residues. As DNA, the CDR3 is TGTGCCACCAGTGATTCCGGGACAGGGAGGTACGAGCAGTACTTC. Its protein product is CATSDSGTGRYEQYF.

The DNA of the CDR3 is TGTGCCTGGAGTTTCGGGGAAAATCAGCCCCAGCATTTT. Encoded protein: CAWSFGENQPQHF. The genes are TRBV30 and TRBJ1-5, with D unclear. Germline CDR1 is GTSNPN and CDR2 is SVGIG (reference sequence). The V end was cut by 2 bases, the J end by 4 bases, with 9 bases between. The CDR3 length is 13 residues.

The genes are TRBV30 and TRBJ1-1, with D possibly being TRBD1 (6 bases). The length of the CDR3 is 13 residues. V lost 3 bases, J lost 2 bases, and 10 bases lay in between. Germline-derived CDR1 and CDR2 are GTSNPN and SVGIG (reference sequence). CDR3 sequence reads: CAWSLDSNTEAFF. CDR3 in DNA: TGTGCCTGGAGCCTGGACAGTAACACTGAAGCTTTCTTT.

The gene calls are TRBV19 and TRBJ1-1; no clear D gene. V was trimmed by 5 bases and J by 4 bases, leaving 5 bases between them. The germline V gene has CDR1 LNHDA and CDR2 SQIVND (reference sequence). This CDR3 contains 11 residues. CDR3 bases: TGTGCCAGTAGTTACATCACTGAAGCTTTCTTT. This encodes CASSYITEAFF. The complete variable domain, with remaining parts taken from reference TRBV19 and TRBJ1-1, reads DGGITQSPKYLFRKEGQNVTLSCEQNLNHDAMYWYRQDPGQGLRLIYYSQIVNDFQKGDIAEGYSVSREKKESFPLTVTSAQKNPTAFYLCASSYITEAFFGQGTRLTVV.